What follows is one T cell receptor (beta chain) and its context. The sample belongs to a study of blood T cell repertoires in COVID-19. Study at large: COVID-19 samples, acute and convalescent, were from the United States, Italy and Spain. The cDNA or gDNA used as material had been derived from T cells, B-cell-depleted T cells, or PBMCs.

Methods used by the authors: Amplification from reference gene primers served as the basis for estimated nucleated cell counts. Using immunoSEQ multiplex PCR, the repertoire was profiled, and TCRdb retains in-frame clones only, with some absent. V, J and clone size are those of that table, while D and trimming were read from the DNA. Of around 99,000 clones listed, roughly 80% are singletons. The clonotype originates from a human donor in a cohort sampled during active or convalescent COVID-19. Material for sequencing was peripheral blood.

Here the CDR3 reads CASRASGASGYTF. The DNA of the CDR3 is TGTGCCAGCAGGGCCTCAGGAGCTAGCGGCTACACCTTC. This chain uses TRBV27 with TRBJ1-2; unclear D gene. V was shortened by 6 bases and J by 8 bases, with 16 bases between the two germline ends. The CDR3 consists of 13 residues. CDR1 and CDR2 from the germline V gene are MNHEY and SMNVEV (reference sequence).